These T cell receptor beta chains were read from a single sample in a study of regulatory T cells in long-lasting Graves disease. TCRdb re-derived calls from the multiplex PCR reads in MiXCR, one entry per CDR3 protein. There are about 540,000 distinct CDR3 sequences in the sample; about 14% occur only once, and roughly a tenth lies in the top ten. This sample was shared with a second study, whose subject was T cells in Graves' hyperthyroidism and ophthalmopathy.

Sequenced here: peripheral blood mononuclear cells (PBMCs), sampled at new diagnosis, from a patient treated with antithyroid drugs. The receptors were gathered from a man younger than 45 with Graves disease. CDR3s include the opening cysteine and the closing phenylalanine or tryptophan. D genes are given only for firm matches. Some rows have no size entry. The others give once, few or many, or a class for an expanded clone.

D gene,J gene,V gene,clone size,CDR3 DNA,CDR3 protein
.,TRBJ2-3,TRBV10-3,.,TGTGCCATTCATACAGGCACAGATACGCAGTATTTT,CAIHTGTDTQYF
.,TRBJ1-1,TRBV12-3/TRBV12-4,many,TGTGCCAGCAGTTTACAGGGAGACACTGAAGCTTTCTTT,CASSLQGDTEAFF
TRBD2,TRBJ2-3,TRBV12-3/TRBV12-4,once,TGTGCCAGCAGTCCACGACTAGCGGCTAGCACAGATACGCAGTATTTT,CASSPRLAASTDTQYF
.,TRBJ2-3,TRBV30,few,TGTGCCTGGGCCAGACTCCCCACAGATACGCAGTATTTT,CAWARLPTDTQYF
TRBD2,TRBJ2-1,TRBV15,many,TGTGCCACCAGCAGAGCCCGGACTAGCCTTGAGCAGTTCTTC,CATSRARTSLEQFF
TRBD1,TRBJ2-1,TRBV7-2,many,TGTGCCAGCAGCTGGGGGACAGGGGCGGTTGAGCAGTTCTTC,CASSWGTGAVEQFF
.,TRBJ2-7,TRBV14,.,TGTGCCACCCGACGGCAGGGGTCCTACGAGCAGTACTTC,CATRRQGSYEQYF
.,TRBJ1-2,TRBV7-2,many,TGTGCCAGCAGCTTAGTAGGGTCTCTCCAGGGCGACTATGGCTACACCTTC,CASSLVGSLQGDYGYTF
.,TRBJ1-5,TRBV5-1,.,TGCGCCAGCAGCGTTTTAGGAGAGCAGCCCCAGCATTTT,CASSVLGEQPQHF
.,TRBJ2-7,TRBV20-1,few,TGCAGTGCTAGAGACGACAGCCTCTACGAGCAGTACTTC,CSARDDSLYEQYF
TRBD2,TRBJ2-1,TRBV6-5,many,TGTGCCAGCAGTTACTTCGGGACTAGCGGGAGGGATGAGCAGTTCTTC,CASSYFGTSGRDEQFF
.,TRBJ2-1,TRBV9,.,TGTGCCAGCAGCGTAGCTATCCGGGAAAGCTCCTACAATGAGCAGTTCTTC,CASSVAIRESSYNEQFF
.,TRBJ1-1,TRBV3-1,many,TGTGCCAGCAGCCAGCAAAGGGGGATAGGGGGGACTGAAGCTTTCTTT,CASSQQRGIGGTEAFF
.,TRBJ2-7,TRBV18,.,TGTGCCAGCTCACCAGGTAGCGGTTTTTCCTACGAGCAGTACTTC,CASSPGSGFSYEQYF
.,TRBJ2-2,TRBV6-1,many,TGTGCCAGCAGTGCCGGTGGGGCGCGGGGTTATACCGGGGAGCTGTTTTTT,CASSAGGARGYTGELFF
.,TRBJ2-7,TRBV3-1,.,TGTGCCAGCAGCCAAGATAGTTCAACTGGTTCCTACGAGCAGTACTTC,CASSQDSSTGSYEQYF
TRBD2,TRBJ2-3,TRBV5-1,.,TGCGCCACAGCACTACGGGAGGGCCGAGATACGCAGTATTTT,CATALREGRDTQYF
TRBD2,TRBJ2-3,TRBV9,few,TGTGCCAGCAGCCTTAGCGGGAGGGCAGATACGCAGTATTTT,CASSLSGRADTQYF
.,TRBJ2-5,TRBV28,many,TGTGCCAGCAGCCCCCGTGATCAGGAGGAGACCCAGTACTTC,CASSPRDQEETQYF
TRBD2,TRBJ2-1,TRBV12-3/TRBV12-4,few,TGTGCCAGCAGTTTCGGACTAGCGGGAGTAGAAGAGCAGTTCTTC,CASSFGLAGVEEQFF
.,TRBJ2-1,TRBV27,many,TGTGCCAGCAATCAATTCCGGGTCGGGCTATCCAATGAGCAGTTCTTC,CASNQFRVGLSNEQFF
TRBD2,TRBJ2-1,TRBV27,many,TGTGCCAGCAGCCTAAGCGGGGGGGCCAATGAGCAGTTCTTC,CASSLSGGANEQFF
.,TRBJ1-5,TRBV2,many,TGTGCCAGCAGTTCCGGGGCCGGAGGGCCCCAGCATTTT,CASSSGAGGPQHF
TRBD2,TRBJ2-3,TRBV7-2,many,TGTGCCAGCAGGCCAGCGGGAGGAGCAGATACGCAGTATTTT,CASRPAGGADTQYF
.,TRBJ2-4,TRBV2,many,TGTGCCAGCAGTCCAGACAGGATGGTTGGCAAAAACATTCAGTACTTC,CASSPDRMVGKNIQYF
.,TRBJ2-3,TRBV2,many,TGTGCCAGCAGTCCGAAAGCACATGGTACGCAGTATTTT,CASSPKAHGTQYF
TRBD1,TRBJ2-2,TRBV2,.,TGTGCCAGCAGTACAGCCGGGACAGGGGCTGCCGGGGAGCTGTTTTTT,CASSTAGTGAAGELFF
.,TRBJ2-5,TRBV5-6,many,TGTGCCAGCAGCTTCACGCTAGAGACCCAGTACTTC,CASSFTLETQYF
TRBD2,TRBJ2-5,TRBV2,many,TGTGCCAGCAGTGAAACTAGCGGGAGGGGGAAGACCCAGTACTTC,CASSETSGRGKTQYF
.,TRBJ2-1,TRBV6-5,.,TGTGCCAGCAGTTTTGGGCCTTTTGGTGAGCAGTTCTTC,CASSFGPFGEQFF
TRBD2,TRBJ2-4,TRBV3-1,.,TGTGCCAGCAGCCAGGCAGCCCGGGTAGCGGGATCCAAAAACATTCAGTACTTC,CASSQAARVAGSKNIQYF
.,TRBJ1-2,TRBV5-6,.,TGTGCCAGCAGCATACAGGGATCTACCTATGGCTACACCTTC,CASSIQGSTYGYTF
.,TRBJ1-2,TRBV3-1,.,TGTGCCAGCAGCCAAGATTCCTTTACCAGGGGAGGCGGCTACACCTTC,CASSQDSFTRGGGYTF
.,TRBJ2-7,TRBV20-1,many,TGCAGTGCTAGAGGGGGGGTCTACGAGCAGTACTTC,CSARGGVYEQYF
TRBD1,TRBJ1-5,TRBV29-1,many,TGCAGCGTTGAAACAGGGGGCGGAGGACCCCAGCATTTT,CSVETGGGGPQHF
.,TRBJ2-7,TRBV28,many,TGTGCCAGCAGTTTATTGGGCACAACCTACGAGCAGTACTTC,CASSLLGTTYEQYF
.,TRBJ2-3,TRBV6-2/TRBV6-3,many,TGTGCCAGCAGTCAACAGGGTACGCAGTATTTT,CASSQQGTQYF
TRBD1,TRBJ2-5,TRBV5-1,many,TGCGCCAGCAGCCCCACCGGGACAGGGGGTCTGTGGCAAGAGACCCAGTACTTC,CASSPTGTGGLWQETQYF
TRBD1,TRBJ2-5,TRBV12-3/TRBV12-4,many,TGTGCCAGCAGTCCACAGGGGGGACGACAAGAGACCCAGTACTTC,CASSPQGGRQETQYF
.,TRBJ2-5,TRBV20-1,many,TGCAGTGCTGGGGACCTAGGAGGGGAGACCCAGTACTTC,CSAGDLGGETQYF
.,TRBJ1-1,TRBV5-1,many,TGCGCCAGCAGCTCCGCTCTCTTGAACACTGAAGCTTTCTTT,CASSSALLNTEAFF
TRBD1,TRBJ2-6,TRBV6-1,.,TGTGCCAGCACCAGACAGGGCCCCAGCTCTGGGGCCAACGTCCTGACTTTC,CASTRQGPSSGANVLTF
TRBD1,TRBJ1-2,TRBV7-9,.,TGTGCCAGCAGCCCACAGGGGCAGCTCAACTATGGCTACACCTTC,CASSPQGQLNYGYTF
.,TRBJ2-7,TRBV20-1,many,TGCAGTGCTAGGACCGGACAAAGGGCCTACGAGCAGTACTTC,CSARTGQRAYEQYF
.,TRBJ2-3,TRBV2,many,TGTGCCAGCACCGGAGGGGACCCGCAGTATTTT,CASTGGDPQYF
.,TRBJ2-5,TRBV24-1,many,TGTGCCACCAGTGATTTGCGGGCAGGGCCTTTAGAGACCCAGTACTTC,CATSDLRAGPLETQYF
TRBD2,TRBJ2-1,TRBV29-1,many,TGCAGCGTTAAAAGACTAGCGGGAAACAATGAGCAGTTCTTC,CSVKRLAGNNEQFF
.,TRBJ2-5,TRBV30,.,TGTGCCTGGAGTGGGACCCGGGCCGGGGAGACCCAGTACTTC,CAWSGTRAGETQYF